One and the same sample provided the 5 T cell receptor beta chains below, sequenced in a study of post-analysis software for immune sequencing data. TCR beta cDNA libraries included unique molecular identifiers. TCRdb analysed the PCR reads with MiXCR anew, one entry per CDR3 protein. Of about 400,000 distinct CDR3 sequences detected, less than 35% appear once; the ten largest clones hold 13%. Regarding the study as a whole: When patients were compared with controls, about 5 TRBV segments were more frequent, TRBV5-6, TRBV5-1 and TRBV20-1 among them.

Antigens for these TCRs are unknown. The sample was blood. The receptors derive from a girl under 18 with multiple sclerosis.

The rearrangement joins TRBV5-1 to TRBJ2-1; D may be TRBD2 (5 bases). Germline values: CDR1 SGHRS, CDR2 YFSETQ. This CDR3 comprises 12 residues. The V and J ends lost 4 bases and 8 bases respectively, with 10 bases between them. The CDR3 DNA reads TGCGCCAGCAGCATCTACGGGGATGAGCAGTTCTTC. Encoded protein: CASSIYGDEQFF.

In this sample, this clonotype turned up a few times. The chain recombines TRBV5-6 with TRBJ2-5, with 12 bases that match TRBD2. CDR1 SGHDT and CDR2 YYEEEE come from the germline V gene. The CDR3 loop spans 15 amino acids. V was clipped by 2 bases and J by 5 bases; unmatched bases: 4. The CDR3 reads CASSLRTSGTETQYF. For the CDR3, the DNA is TGTGCCAGCAGCTTAAGGACTAGCGGGACGGAGACCCAGTACTTC.

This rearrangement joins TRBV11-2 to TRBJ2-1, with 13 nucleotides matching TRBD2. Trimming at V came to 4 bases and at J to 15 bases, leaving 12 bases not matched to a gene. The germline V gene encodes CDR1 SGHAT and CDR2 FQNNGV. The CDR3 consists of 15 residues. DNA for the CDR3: TGTGCCAGCAGCTCTCCGGCACTAGCGGGGGGGCATCCGTTCTTC. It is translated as CASSSPALAGGHPFF.

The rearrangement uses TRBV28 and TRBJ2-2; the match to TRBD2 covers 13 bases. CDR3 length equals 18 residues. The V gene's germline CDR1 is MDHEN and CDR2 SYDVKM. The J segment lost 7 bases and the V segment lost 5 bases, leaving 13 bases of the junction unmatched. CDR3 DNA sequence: TGTGCCAGCAGTCCGTGGACTAGCGGGGGACCCTCCAACGGGGAGCTGTTTTTT. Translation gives CASSPWTSGGPSNGELFF.

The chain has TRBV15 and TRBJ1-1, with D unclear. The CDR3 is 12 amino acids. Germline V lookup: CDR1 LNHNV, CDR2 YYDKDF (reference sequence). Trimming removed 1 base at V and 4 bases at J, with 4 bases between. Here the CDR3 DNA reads TGTGCCACCAGCAGAGCAGGCACTGAAGCTTTCTTT. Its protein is CATSRAGTEAFF.